Shown below are 21 T cell receptor beta chains from a single sample sequenced in a study of blood T cells in healthy people across ages. Together with a sample-barcoded 5' primer, a J-beta primer mix was included in a second PCR lasting roughly 6 to 12 cycles. Each CDR3 protein is one row after TCRdb ran MiXCR on the 5' RACE reads. The data show about 800,000 distinct CDR3 sequences, 25% seen once. This sample also appeared in a second study, on T cells of mothers and their children.

Sequenced input: blood. These receptors were taken from a boy aged 5-17 years in good health.

The chain recombines TRBV7-8 with TRBJ1-2; maybe TRBD1 (6 bases). This CDR3 spans 16 amino acids. Germline-derived CDR1 and CDR2 are SGHVS and FQNEAQ. V lost 5 bases to trimming and J lost 6 bases, with 22 bases between them. CDR3 DNA: TGTGCCAGCAGCCGGCAGGGGAGGCATGATCACGATGGCTACACCTTC. This sequence encodes CASSRQGRHDHDGYTF. The full variable domain, rest sourced from reference TRBV7-8 and TRBJ1-2, is GAGVSQSPRYKVAKRGQDVALRCDPISGHVSLFWYQQALGQGPEFLTYFQNEAQLDKSGLPSDRFFAERPEGSVSTLKIQRTQQEDSAVYLCASSRQGRHDHDGYTFGSGTRLTVV.

The table lists this clonotype with a few counts. This chain uses TRBV7-9 with TRBJ1-1; possible D gene TRBD1, 6 bases. Trimming shortened V by 4 bases and J by 0 bases, and 15 bases separated the two germline ends. Looked up from germline, CDR1 is SEHNR and CDR2 is FQNEAQ (reference sequence). This CDR3 comprises 16 residues. The CDR3: CASSSLPGEVNTEAFF. The CDR3 DNA is TGTGCCAGCAGCTCCCTCCCAGGGGAGGTGAACACTGAAGCTTTCTTT.

To note about this clonotype: Sequence at one end of the junction differs from germline and may be a read error. The V and J genes are TRBV4-3 and TRBJ2-3, with D perhaps matching TRBD2 (6 bases). Germline CDR1 is LGHNA and CDR2 is YSLEER. The CDR3 is made up of 18 amino acids. In nucleotides, the CDR3 is TGCGCCAGCAGCCAGTTGTCCGCCCGGGACTGGAGCACAGATACGCGGTATTTT. Amino acid sequence: CASSQLSARDWSTDTRYF.

The V and J genes are TRBV7-9 and TRBJ2-5; D call uncertain. The J call could be wrong; TRBJ2-1 is a better fit for the DNA end. Germline CDR1 reads SEHNR; CDR2 reads FQNEAQ (reference sequence). The CDR3 spans 13 residues. The CDR3 sequence is CASSRLDGPDQFF. The DNA for the CDR3 is TGTGCCAGCAGCCGACTGGACGGTCCAGATCAGTTCTTC.

The genes are TRBV29-1 and TRBJ2-1; 9 bases match TRBD1. This CDR3 region has 14 residues. V shed 3 bases and J 4 bases; nucleotides not matched to a gene: 4. Per the germline V gene, CDR1 is SQVTM and CDR2 is ANQGSEA. The CDR3 loop is CSVEGDRDYNEQFF. The CDR3 DNA reads as TGCAGCGTTGAGGGGGACAGGGATTACAATGAGCAGTTCTTC.

V gene TRBV29-1 combines with J gene TRBJ1-4, with unresolved D. The CDR3 contains 12 residues. Deletions cut 4 bases from V and 6 bases from J, with 9 bases between. CDR1 is SQVTM, CDR2 ANQGSEA, per germline. Here the CDR3 DNA reads TGCAGCGTTGTACAGAAGGATGAAAAACTGTTTTTT. Its protein product is CSVVQKDEKLFF.

The chain carries TRBV7-6 and TRBJ2-7; the match to TRBD2 covers 7 bases. This CDR3 region has 13 residues. CDR1 is SGHVS, CDR2 FNYEAQ, per germline. The trim removed 5 bases at V and 0 bases at J, leaving 1 base unmatched. The DNA of the CDR3 is TGTGCCAGCAGCCGGACTAGCTCCTACGAGCAGTACTTC. Translating gives CASSRTSSYEQYF.

This rearrangement joins TRBV7-2 to TRBJ2-1, with TRBD1 as a possible D gene (6 bases). This CDR3 is built from 15 residues. Trimming cost V 4 bases and J 1 base, with 11 bases left between them. Looked up from germline, CDR1 is SGHTA and CDR2 is FQGNSA. CDR3 in DNA: TGTGCCAGCAGCTATGGACAGAATTCCTACAATGAGCAGTTCTTC. This translates into CASSYGQNSYNEQFF.

This clonotype was seen more than once but under ten times. V gene TRBV20-1 combines with J gene TRBJ1-4, with D possibly being TRBD1 (5 bases). The CDR3 length is 15 residues. Germline-derived CDR1 and CDR2 are DFQATT and SNEGSKA (reference sequence). V was clipped by 1 base and J by 8 bases, with 17 bases between them. DNA for the CDR3: TGCAGTGCTAGAGCCAGACCCATTTCAGGGGAAAAACTGTTTTTT. Translated: CSARARPISGEKLFF.

The V call is TRBV5-1, the J call TRBJ2-5, with 7 positions matching TRBD1. The V gene's germline CDR1 is SGHRS and CDR2 YFSETQ. V was pared by 5 bases and J by 2 bases, with 21 bases of the junction left unmatched. CDR3 length equals 19 residues. In nucleotides, the CDR3 is TGCGCCAGCAGTCCGGGACAGACGATTCTGGAGACGGGACAAGAGACCCAGTACTTC. Translation: CASSPGQTILETGQETQYF.

The chain recombines TRBV10-3 with TRBJ1-2; unclear D gene. The CDR3 is 15 residues long. Per the germline V gene, CDR1 is ENHRY and CDR2 is SYGVKD. V lost 0 bases and J lost 2, with 10 bases in between. CDR3 in DNA: TGTGCCATCAGTGAGTCGGGAGGAGGAAACTATGGCTACACCTTC. Translated, it gives CAISESGGGNYGYTF.

The J gene is TRBJ2-7, the V gene TRBV6-1; 10 nucleotides agree with TRBD2. CDR1 and CDR2 (germline): MNHNS, SASEGT. CDR3 size: 15 residues. Germline trimming cut 1 base from V and 2 bases from J; bases unmatched to any gene: 2. The CDR3 reads CASSEGTSGPYEQYF. The CDR3 region has the DNA TGTGCCAGCAGTGAAGGGACTAGCGGACCCTACGAGCAGTACTTC.

This clonotype was detected many times. CDR3 sequence (DNA): TGTGCCAGCAGGAGCGGGGGCCCCTACGAGCAGTACTTC. As protein: CASRSGGPYEQYF. V gene TRBV2 combines with J gene TRBJ2-7; 8 nucleotides match TRBD2. The germline V gene has CDR1 SNHLY and CDR2 FYNNEI. V was clipped by 6 bases and J by 2 bases; unmatched bases: 3. CDR3 length equals 13 residues.

The chain has TRBV6-2 or TRBV6-3 and TRBJ2-4; D may match TRBD1 or TRBD2 (6 bases each). V lost 8 bases to trimming and J lost 1 base, with 12 bases between them. Germline CDR1 and CDR2: MNHEY and SVGEGT. The CDR3 runs to 14 residues. The CDR3 region has the DNA TGTGCCAGCGAATTGGGGGGCGCCAAAAACATTCAGTACTTC. Its translation: CASELGGAKNIQYF.

The chain is built from TRBV28 and TRBJ2-1; 7 bases agree with TRBD2. CDR1 is MDHEN and CDR2 is SYDVKM in the germline V gene. Trimming at V came to 2 bases and at J to 4 bases, leaving 8 bases not matched to a gene. The CDR3 is 16 residues long. CDR3 DNA: TGTGCCAGCAGTTTAGGTTGGCTAGCGGATTACAATGAGCAGTTCTTC. Amino acid sequence: CASSLGWLADYNEQFF.

J is TRBJ2-5 and V is TRBV29-1; 12 bases map to TRBD1. The V gene end was trimmed by 3 bases and the J gene end by 11 bases; junction bases not matched to a gene: 10. The CDR3 extends over 14 amino acids. Germline assignment: CDR1 SQVTM and CDR2 ANQGSEA. This CDR3 is CSVEIRDRGLEQYF. In nucleotides, the CDR3 is TGCAGCGTTGAGATCCGGGACAGGGGGCTTGAGCAGTACTTC.

This clonotype turned up a few times. Germline and junction disagree at one end, which may indicate a read error. The chain recombines TRBV27 with TRBJ1-1; D possibly corresponds to TRBD1 (6 bases). The V gene's germline CDR1 is MNHEY and CDR2 SMNVEV (reference sequence). The CDR3 length is 13 residues. CDR3: CAGSRQDNTEAFF. DNA for the CDR3: TGTGCCGGCAGCAGACAGGACAACACTGAAGCTTTCTTT.

J is TRBJ2-3 and V is TRBV6-4, with 11 bases matching TRBD2. With 6 bases clipped from V and 4 bases from J, the junction kept 6 bases outside the gene matches. CDR3 size: 15 residues. Looked up from germline, CDR1 is MRHNA and CDR2 is SNTAGT. The CDR3, as DNA: TGTGCCAGCAGCCAGACTAGCGGGACCGCAGATACGCAGTATTTT. Its protein product is CASSQTSGTADTQYF.

Note on this clonotype: It may be a read error: a sequence one base away is much more abundant. The chain links TRBV18 to TRBJ2-7; TRBD2 matches at 9 bases. CDR1 and CDR2 (germline): KGHSH, LQKENI. The CDR3 totals 15 residues. J was trimmed by 2 bases and V by 4 bases; bases with no gene match: 6. The CDR3 loop is CASSQGTSRTYEQYF. The CDR3 bases are TGTGCCAGCTCACAGGGGACTAGCAGGACCTACGAGCAGTACTTC.

In this sample, this clonotype turned up a few times. The germline gene is not matched at one end of the junction; a read error may be the cause. The chain combines TRBV5-1 with TRBJ1-2, with D perhaps TRBD1 (5 bases). CDR3 length equals 16 residues. Germline assignment: CDR1 SGHRS and CDR2 YFSETQ. The CDR3 coding sequence is TGCGTCAGCAGCTTGTTTCAGGGAGTCTCGGTTTCTGGCTACACCTTC. Its translation: CVSSLFQGVSVSGYTF. Full variable domain (missing parts from reference TRBV5-1 and TRBJ1-2): KAGVTQTPRYLIKTRGQQVTLSCSPISGHRSVSWYQQTPGQGLQFLFEYFSETQRNKGNFPGRFSGRQFSNSRSEMNVSTLELGDSALYLCVSSLFQGVSVSGYTFGSGTRLTVV.

This clonotype was detected only a few times. This chain uses TRBV7-9 with TRBJ2-1; D possibly corresponds to TRBD1 (5 bases). The CDR3 is 17 residues long. Germline V CDR1 and CDR2: SEHNR, FQNEAQ (reference sequence). V lost 0 bases, J lost 2 bases, and 14 bases lay in between. The CDR3 sequence is CASSLAFGQGPYNEQFF. The CDR3 bases are TGTGCCAGCAGCTTAGCTTTCGGTCAGGGCCCCTACAATGAGCAGTTCTTC.